A selection of T cell receptor beta chains follows, all from one sample in a study of T cells in Graves' hyperthyroidism and ophthalmopathy. TCRdb ran MiXCR on the multiplex PCR reads and lists one entry per CDR3 protein. Of around 600,000 distinct CDR3 sequences in the sample, 15% to 20% were seen once. Sequencing was performed on blood. The receptors stem from a woman in her 40s with Graves' ophthalmopathy. The CDR3 runs from the conserved cysteine through the conserved F or W. A D gene is named only where the DNA matches it firmly. Not all rows give a size; the values are once, few, many and, for expanded clones, a class.

>TRBJ2-1|TRBV11-2|NA|many
CASSFSSGYEQFF
TGTGCCAGCAGCTTTTCATCTGGTTATGAGCAGTTCTTC
>TRBJ1-2|TRBV15|NA|few
CATSTVFRANYGYTF
TGTGCCACCAGCACAGTGTTTAGAGCTAACTATGGCTACACCTTC
>TRBJ1-4|TRBV20-1|NA|few
CSARGTVRGTNEKLFF
TGCAGTGCTAGGGGCACAGTGAGGGGGACTAATGAAAAACTGTTTTTT
>TRBJ2-7|TRBV3-1|TRBD2|many
CASSQESSGLSLEQYF
TGTGCCAGCAGCCAAGAGTCTAGCGGCCTAAGCCTCGAGCAGTACTTC
>TRBJ1-1|TRBV29-1|NA|NA
CSVRWGTEAFF
TGCAGCGTTCGGTGGGGTACTGAAGCTTTCTTT
>TRBJ2-7|TRBV11-2|TRBD1|NA
CASRPKTGTGGYEQYF
TGTGCCAGCAGACCTAAGACCGGGACAGGGGGCTACGAGCAGTACTTC
>TRBJ2-7|TRBV20-1|TRBD2|NA
CSAGPSGGNYEQYF
TGCAGCGCCGGACCTAGCGGGGGAAACTACGAGCAGTACTTC
>TRBJ2-1|TRBV28|NA|few
CAAPSNREPLDEQFF
TGTGCGGCGCCTTCAAACAGGGAGCCCCTGGATGAGCAGTTCTTC
>TRBJ1-2|TRBV10-3|TRBD1|NA
CAISPGTGGYGYTF
TGTGCCATCAGTCCCGGGACAGGGGGCTATGGCTACACCTTC
>TRBJ1-5|TRBV5-5|NA|NA
CASSSQVSRESQPQHF
TGTGCCAGCAGCTCCCAGGTTTCGAGGGAGAGTCAGCCCCAGCATTTT
>TRBJ2-3|TRBV5-1|TRBD1|many
CASQQGEGTDTQYF
TGCGCCAGTCAACAGGGGGAGGGCACAGATACGCAGTATTTT
>TRBJ2-5|TRBV12-3/TRBV12-4|TRBD2|many
CASSPSGGAWETQYF
TGTGCCAGCAGTCCTAGCGGGGGGGCTTGGGAGACCCAGTACTTC
>TRBJ1-5|TRBV19|NA|NA
CASSMRGGAGQPQHF
TGTGCCAGTAGTATGCGGGGGGGCGCCGGTCAGCCCCAGCATTTT
>TRBJ1-5|TRBV28|NA|NA
CASRPTLHQPQHF
TGTGCCAGCAGACCTACCCTCCATCAGCCCCAGCATTTT
>TRBJ2-3|TRBV20-1|NA|many
CSAGGHSSTDTQYF
TGCAGTGCGGGGGGTCACTCTAGCACAGATACGCAGTATTTT
>TRBJ1-5|TRBV3-1|NA|few
CASSQDRGDQHF
TGTGCCAGCAGCCAAGATAGAGGGGACCAGCATTTT
>TRBJ2-5|TRBV14|NA|few
CASSQPGGPETQYF
TGTGCCAGCAGCCAACCCGGGGGCCCAGAGACCCAGTACTTC
>TRBJ2-2|TRBV6-1|NA|NA
CASRPDSGNVLGGELFF
TGTGCCAGCCGGCCGGACAGCGGGAACGTATTGGGCGGGGAGCTGTTTTTT
>TRBJ2-7|TRBV3-1|NA|few
CASSQEEREQYF
TGTGCCAGCAGCCAAGAAGAGAGAGAGCAGTACTTC
>TRBJ1-1|TRBV3-1|NA|many
CASSRKYMGQGGTEAFF
TGTGCCAGCAGCCGCAAATACATGGGCCAGGGAGGAACTGAAGCTTTCTTT
>TRBJ1-5|TRBV19|NA|NA
CASSPQGTNQPQHF
TGTGCCAGTAGTCCCCAGGGTACCAATCAGCCCCAGCATTTT
>TRBJ2-2|TRBV10-3|NA|few
CAISDREVRGELFF
TGTGCCATCAGTGACAGGGAAGTCCGCGGGGAGCTGTTTTTT
>TRBJ2-2|TRBV3-1|TRBD2|many
CASSRGLAGVTGELFF
TGTGCCAGCAGCCGGGGACTAGCGGGAGTCACCGGGGAGCTGTTTTTT
>TRBJ1-2|TRBV18|NA|NA
CASSPETRNGYTF
TGTGCCAGCTCACCAGAAACGAGGAATGGCTACACCTTC
>TRBJ2-7|TRBV27|TRBD1|few
CATKGQGIYEQYF
TGTGCCACCAAGGGACAGGGGATATACGAGCAGTACTTC
>TRBJ1-5|TRBV28|NA|many
CASIRGSGLNNQPQHF
TGTGCCAGCATTCGGGGGAGCGGGCTCAACAATCAGCCCCAGCATTTT
>TRBJ2-5|TRBV15|NA|NA
CATSTSDWGGPQETQYF
TGTGCCACCAGCACGTCAGACTGGGGCGGACCCCAAGAGACCCAGTACTTC
>TRBJ1-1|TRBV29-1|NA|many
CSGGSVETEAFF
TGCAGCGGGGGGAGTGTGGAAACTGAAGCTTTCTTT
>TRBJ1-5|TRBV20-1|NA|NA
CSAMTGPSSWPQHF
TGCAGTGCTATGACAGGCCCCTCGTCGTGGCCCCAGCATTTT
>TRBJ1-2|TRBV12-3/TRBV12-4|TRBD1|many
CASSLAPGGNTF
TGTGCCAGCAGTTTAGCCCCAGGGGGCAACACCTTC
>TRBJ2-1|TRBV10-3|NA|NA
CAIKSQGDNEQLF
TGTGCCATCAAATCACAGGGTGACAATGAGCAGCTCTTC
>TRBJ2-4|TRBV12-3/TRBV12-4|NA|many
CASSSRGAKNIQYF
TGTGCCAGCAGTTCCAGGGGAGCCAAAAACATTCAGTACTTC
>TRBJ1-1|TRBV7-9|NA|many
CASSLDQGMNTEAFF
TGTGCCAGCAGCTTAGACCAGGGTATGAACACTGAAGCTTTCTTT
>TRBJ2-7|TRBV3-1|NA|many
CASSQSANSYEQYF
TGTGCCAGCAGCCAATCCGCCAACTCCTACGAGCAGTACTTC
>TRBJ2-3|TRBV11-1|NA|NA
CASSQWGGRTDTQYF
TGTGCCAGCAGCCAGTGGGGGGGCCGTACAGATACGCAGTATTTT
>TRBJ2-2|TRBV5-1|NA|NA
CASSLRQMKTGELFF
TGCGCCAGCAGCTTACGACAGATGAAGACCGGGGAGCTGTTTTTT
>TRBJ1-3|TRBV7-9|NA|few
CASSFMPGQIGNTIYF
TGTGCCAGCAGCTTCATGCCCGGACAGATTGGAAACACCATATATTTT
>TRBJ2-4|TRBV20-1|NA|NA
CSAGEGGSAKNIQYF
TGCAGTGCTGGAGAGGGGGGGTCGGCCAAAAACATTCAGTACTTC
>TRBJ2-1|TRBV6-4|NA|few
CASRTGPPPNEQFF
TGTGCCAGCAGGACCGGACCCCCCCCCAATGAGCAGTTCTTC
>TRBJ2-5|TRBV24-1|NA|NA
CATSDPRDRQETQYF
TGTGCCACCAGTGATCCGCGGGACAGACAAGAGACCCAGTACTTC
>TRBJ1-5|TRBV27|NA|NA
CASNEDGDRYQPQHF
TGTGCCAGCAATGAAGATGGGGACCGATATCAGCCCCAGCATTTT
>TRBJ2-1|TRBV12-3/TRBV12-4|TRBD1|NA
CASSFSQGANNEQFF
TGTGCCAGCAGTTTTAGCCAGGGGGCTAACAATGAGCAGTTCTTC
>TRBJ2-2|TRBV19|NA|NA
CASSIWVQGTGELFF
TGTGCCAGTAGTATATGGGTCCAAGGAACCGGGGAGCTGTTTTTT
>TRBJ1-1|TRBV12-3/TRBV12-4|TRBD1|NA
CASSLGGTGAPMDTEAFF
TGTGCCAGCAGTTTAGGGGGGACAGGGGCGCCCATGGACACTGAAGCTTTCTTT
>TRBJ2-7|TRBV20-1|TRBD1|many
CSARRTGLIEQYF
TGCAGTGCTAGGCGGACAGGTCTCATCGAGCAGTACTTC
>TRBJ2-5|TRBV27|TRBD1|few
CASAWGQGRETQYF
TGTGCCAGCGCGTGGGGACAGGGGCGAGAGACCCAGTACTTC
>TRBJ2-1|TRBV7-2|NA|many
CASSLASRSRNNEQFF
TGTGCCAGCAGCTTAGCAAGTCGATCGAGGAACAATGAGCAGTTCTTC
>TRBJ2-1|TRBV29-1|TRBD2|few
CSVGFLLAAYNEQFF
TGCAGCGTTGGATTCTTACTAGCGGCCTACAATGAGCAGTTCTTC
>TRBJ2-3|TRBV20-1|NA|many
CSARTAGNTDTQYF
TGCAGTGCTAGAACAGCGGGCAACACAGATACGCAGTATTTT
>TRBJ2-3|TRBV7-3|TRBD1|many
CASSWTGTGGDTQYF
TGTGCCAGCAGCTGGACCGGGACAGGGGGAGATACGCAGTATTTT
>TRBJ2-7|TRBV7-9|NA|NA
CASSPGGRANYEQYF
TGTGCCAGCAGCCCAGGTGGGCGGGCGAACTACGAGCAGTACTTC
>TRBJ2-3|TRBV12-3/TRBV12-4|TRBD2|many
CASSLRLGGGTSTDTQYF
TGTGCCAGCAGTTTACGGCTGGGCGGGGGTACCAGCACAGATACGCAGTATTTT
>TRBJ1-1|TRBV30|NA|many
CACTGNTEAFF
TGTGCCTGCACAGGGAACACTGAAGCTTTCTTT
>TRBJ2-3|TRBV11-2|TRBD1|NA
CASSRDRGRVNTQYF
TGTGCCAGCAGCCGTGACAGGGGGCGGGTGAATACGCAGTATTTT
>TRBJ1-2|TRBV27|NA|NA
CASGSARRGVHGYTF
TGTGCCAGCGGCTCGGCGCGAAGGGGCGTCCATGGCTACACCTTC
>TRBJ2-2|TRBV6-2/TRBV6-3|NA|many
CASSPRTGELFF
TGTGCCAGCTCACCACGCACCGGGGAGCTGTTTTTT
>TRBJ2-1|TRBV20-1|TRBD2|many
CSARDPERGGWDEQFF
TGCAGTGCTAGAGATCCTGAGCGGGGGGGCTGGGATGAGCAGTTCTTC
>TRBJ1-2|TRBV20-1|TRBD1|many
CSAMGDRDRYTF
TGCAGTGCAATGGGGGACAGGGATCGCTACACCTTC